These 21 T cell receptor beta chains originate from one sample sequenced in a study of CD8+ T cells in alopecia areata. Sequencing used cDNA as its template, made by extracting RNA and reverse transcribing it. The assay was immunoSEQ multiplex PCR, and TCRdb's table has in-frame clones only and misses some. The sample lists approximately 66,000 clones; about three fifths were seen once. The sample was CD8+ T cells sorted from blood, taken at week 0. Every receptor here comes from a human donor with alopecia areata.

The V and J genes are TRBV27 and TRBJ2-7, with 9 nucleotides matching TRBD1. CDR3 length equals 15 residues. From germline, CDR1 is MNHEY and CDR2 SMNVEV (reference sequence). The junction had 5 bases not matched to a gene; V was cut back by 2 bases and J by 3 bases. CDR3 residues: CASSLGGQGSYEQYF. The CDR3 DNA reads TGTGCCAGCAGTTTAGGGGGACAGGGAAGCTACGAGCAGTACTTC.

The chain joins TRBV18 to TRBJ2-7; D is undetermined. The CDR3 totals 12 residues. The V gene lost 3 bases and the J gene lost 0 bases, with 3 bases spanning the gap. Germline CDR1 is KGHSH and CDR2 is LQKENI. For the CDR3, the DNA is TGTGCCAGCTCACCCCCCTCCTACGAGCAGTACTTC. Protein: CASSPPSYEQYF.

This clone occurred a few times. The chain joins TRBV13 to TRBJ2-3; D remains unclear. V lost 4 bases and J 2 bases, leaving 4 bases between the germline ends. Germline V gene data show CDR1 as PRHDT and CDR2 as FYEKMQ (reference sequence). The CDR3 is made up of 12 amino acids. This CDR3 reads CASSSDTDTQYF. CDR3 nucleotides: TGTGCCAGCAGCTCGGACACAGATACGCAGTATTTT.

The chain links TRBV30 to TRBJ2-1, with D perhaps matching TRBD1 (6 bases). Germline loops: CDR1 GTSNPN, CDR2 SVGIG (reference sequence). Trimming stripped 0 bases from V and 5 bases from J, with 8 bases between. There are 13 residues in the CDR3. As DNA, the CDR3 is TGTGCCTGGAGTGTAGACAGGCACAATGAGCAGTTCTTC. Translating gives CAWSVDRHNEQFF.

The V and J genes are TRBV25-1 and TRBJ1-2; no clear D gene. The germline V and J ends were trimmed by 5 bases and 0 bases, with 7 bases remaining between them. This CDR3 contains 13 residues. Germline loops: CDR1 MGHDK, CDR2 SYGVNS. The CDR3 is CASSWQSNYGYTF. Written as DNA, the CDR3 is TGTGCCAGCAGTTGGCAATCTAACTATGGCTACACCTTC.

DNA for the CDR3: TGCAGCGTTAGGGGACAGGGTCCGGTGGGGACTGAAGCTTTCTTT. Translation gives CSVRGQGPVGTEAFF. The V and J genes are TRBV29-1 and TRBJ1-1; 9 bases map to TRBD1. J gave up 5 bases and V 5 bases, and 12 bases lay outside the gene matches. The CDR3 extends over 15 amino acids. Germline V gene data show CDR1 as SQVTM and CDR2 as ANQGSEA.

J is TRBJ1-2 and V is TRBV27; D might be TRBD1 (6 bases). In germline, CDR1 is MNHEY, CDR2 SMNVEV (reference sequence). CDR3 size: 15 residues. The V gene lost 5 bases and the J gene lost 2 bases, with 15 bases spanning the gap. The CDR3 nucleotides read TGTGCCAGCAGTCCTCTTCCTGGACAGAACTATGGCTACACCTTC. Protein: CASSPLPGQNYGYTF.

This clone is a singleton in its sample. The chain carries TRBV5-1 and TRBJ1-1; TRBD1 matches 9 bases. The germline gives CDR1 SGHRS, CDR2 YFSETQ. The V segment lost 1 base and the J segment 6 bases; nucleotides outside the gene matches: 7. The CDR3 spans 15 residues. For the CDR3, the DNA is TGCGCCAGCAGCTTGTTGGGGACAGGGTCCCCTGAAGCTTTCTTT. This translates into CASSLLGTGSPEAFF.

The rearrangement joins TRBV9 to TRBJ2-7, with D possibly TRBD1 on 5 matching bases. The CDR3 spans 12 residues. The ends were cut back, 4 bases at V and 12 bases at J, with 17 bases in the middle. The germline gives CDR1 SGDLS, CDR2 YYNGEE. The CDR3 bases are TGTGCCAGCAGCCCCATGGACACGCCACTGTACTTC. It specifies CASSPMDTPLYF.

The chain employs TRBV5-6 and TRBJ2-7, with D perhaps given as TRBD1 or TRBD2 (5 bases each). Trimming removed 4 bases from V and 3 bases from J, with 14 bases in between. This CDR3 is 14 amino acids long. CDR1 is SGHDT and CDR2 is YYEEEE in the germline V gene. The CDR3 loop reads CASSGTTVVYEQYF. The CDR3 nucleotides read TGTGCCAGCAGCGGGACGACTGTAGTCTACGAGCAGTACTTC.

The V and J genes are TRBV6-5 and TRBJ2-3; no definite D call. Germline V gene data show CDR1 as MNHEY and CDR2 as SVGAGI. This CDR3 is built from 13 residues. V lost 8 bases to trimming and J lost 0 bases, with 9 bases between them. CDR3 DNA sequence: TGTGCCAGCGCTTCAATCAGCACAGATACGCAGTATTTT. This encodes CASASISTDTQYF.

The V gene is TRBV27, the J gene TRBJ1-2; D remains unclear. This CDR3 is built from 14 residues. V was pared by 7 bases and J by 6 bases, with 18 bases between. Germline assignment: CDR1 MNHEY and CDR2 SMNVEV (reference sequence). CDR3 sequence reads: CASTSVGGGNGYTF. DNA for the CDR3: TGTGCCAGCACCTCGGTTGGTGGTGGGAATGGCTACACCTTC.

The chain recombines TRBV5-6 with TRBJ2-5, with no clear D. V gave up 6 bases and J gave up 2 bases, with 17 bases separating them. Looked up from germline, CDR1 is SGHDT and CDR2 is YYEEEE. CDR3 length: 15 amino acids. CDR3 nucleotides: TGTGCCAGCAACCAAAATGGGCCAACGCAAGAGACCCAGTACTTC. Its protein is CASNQNGPTQETQYF. Supplemented by reference TRBV5-6 and TRBJ2-5, the full variable domain reads DAGVTQSPTHLIKTRGQQVTLRCSPKSGHDTVSWYQQALGQGPQFIFQYYEEEERQRGNFPDRFSGHQFPNYSSELNVNALLLGDSALYLCASNQNGPTQETQYFGPGTRLLVL.

The V call is TRBV7-3, the J call TRBJ2-3; D gene uncertain. Per germline, CDR1 SGHTA and CDR2 FQGTGA. Trimming stripped 5 bases from V and 2 bases from J, with 17 bases between. CDR3 length equals 16 residues. Here the CDR3 DNA reads TGTGCCAGCAGCCAAGACCCGACAAGCCCCACAGATACGCAGTATTTT. As protein: CASSQDPTSPTDTQYF.

The V gene is TRBV30, the J gene TRBJ2-1, with 7 positions matching TRBD2. The CDR3 is 14 amino acids. The germline V gene encodes CDR1 GTSNPN and CDR2 SVGIG (reference sequence). Trimming removed 1 base from V and 8 bases from J; junction bases left unmatched: 8. CDR3 bases: TGTGCCTGGAGTGACCCACTAGCGTTGCATGAGCAGTTCTTC. The encoded protein is CAWSDPLALHEQFF.

The chain carries TRBV27 and TRBJ1-4, with TRBD1 as a possible D gene (6 bases). The CDR3 spans 15 residues. In germline, CDR1 is MNHEY, CDR2 SMNVEV (reference sequence). Trimming took off 5 bases at V and 1 base at J, with 11 bases between the two ends. The CDR3 DNA follows: TGTGCCAGCAGTCCTTCAGGGGTAACTAATGAAAAACTGTTTTTT. As protein: CASSPSGVTNEKLFF.

V is TRBV13 and J is TRBJ2-7; D gene unclear. Trimming left V 4 bases short and J 2 bases short, with 12 bases between. Germline lookup yields CDR1 PRHDT and CDR2 FYEKMQ (reference sequence). The CDR3 contains 14 residues. The CDR3 sequence: CASSSPSAPYEQYF. The CDR3 DNA reads as TGTGCCAGCAGCTCCCCTAGTGCCCCCTACGAGCAGTACTTC. Based on the CDR3 plus reference TRBV13 and TRBJ2-7, the full variable domain is AAGVIQSPRHLIKEKRETATLKCYPIPRHDTVYWYQQGPGQDPQFLISFYEKMQSDKGSIPDRFSAQQFSDYHSELNMSSLELGDSALYFCASSSPSAPYEQYFGPGTRLTVT.

This clone was observed a handful of times. This chain uses TRBV7-9 with TRBJ2-6; no firm D call. This CDR3 region has 16 residues. Trimming pared 3 bases from V and 0 bases from J, leaving 9 bases between. Germline V gene sequence: CDR1 SEHNR, CDR2 FQNEAQ (reference sequence). CDR3 nucleotides: TGTGCCAGCAGCTTTGAAGGGCTCTCTGGGGCCAACGTCCTGACTTTC. Residues: CASSFEGLSGANVLTF. Drawing the rest from reference TRBV7-9 and TRBJ2-6, the complete variable domain is DTGVSQNPRHKITKRGQNVTFRCDPISEHNRLYWYRQTLGQGPEFLTYFQNEAQLEKSRLLSDRFSAERPKGSFSTLEIQRTEQGDSAMYLCASSFEGLSGANVLTFGAGSRLTVL.

This chain joins TRBV9 and TRBJ2-7; D gene ambiguous. The CDR3 is 15 residues long. CDR1 and CDR2 (germline): SGDLS, YYNGEE. Trimming cost V 2 bases and J 6 bases, with 18 bases left between them. The CDR3 nucleotides read TGTGCCAGCAGCGTGGGCGTCAGTCCCATTGTCGAGCAGTACTTC. Protein product: CASSVGVSPIVEQYF. Full variable domain (remainder filled in from reference TRBV9 and TRBJ2-7): DSGVTQTPKHLITATGQRVTLRCSPRSGDLSVYWYQQSLDQGLQFLIQYYNGEERAKGNILERFSAQQFPDLHSELNLSSLELGDSALYFCASSVGVSPIVEQYFGPGTRLTVT.

A few counts support this clone. This sequence joins TRBV29-1 and TRBJ1-1, with unresolved D. Per germline, CDR1 SQVTM and CDR2 ANQGSEA. There are 10 residues in the CDR3. V was cut by 7 bases and J by 5 bases, with 8 bases left in between. The CDR3 bases are TGCAGCGGGGTGGGAACTGAAGCTTTCTTT. Translated: CSGVGTEAFF.

This clone has a handful of counts. The chain recombines TRBV27 with TRBJ2-7; D is unresolved. Germline V CDR1 and CDR2: MNHEY, SMNVEV (reference sequence). CDR3 length: 13 residues. V was cut by 4 bases and J by 3 bases, with 10 bases left in between. The DNA of the CDR3 is TGTGCCAGCAGTTCCCTGTCGCTCTACGAGCAGTACTTC. Its protein product is CASSSLSLYEQYF.